The 31 T cell receptor beta chains presented below share a single source sample, sequenced in a study of cytomegalovirus exposure and HLA in healthy donors. Primers: 60 Vbeta forward and 13 Jbeta reverse. Libraries were prepared by immunoSEQ multiplex PCR; TCRdb keeps only in-frame clonotypes and omits some of them. Found here are some 150,000 clones, 75% to 90% of them singletons; the top ten hold less than 3%. Sample: PBMCs. The receptors come from a woman aged 25 to 39 in good health and CMV-seronegative.

The V call is TRBV29-1, the J call TRBJ2-2; 8 bases agree with TRBD1. The CDR3 spans 14 residues. V was pared by 4 bases and J by 4 bases, with 5 bases of the junction left unmatched. Germline V gene sequence: CDR1 SQVTM, CDR2 ANQGSEA. CDR3 region: CSVGGQGGTGELFF. CDR3 nucleotides: TGCAGCGTTGGCGGACAGGGCGGCACCGGGGAGCTGTTTTTT.

The chain has TRBV4-1 and TRBJ2-1; TRBD2 aligns across 8 bases. The length of the CDR3 is 15 residues. In germline, CDR1 is MGHRA, CDR2 YSYEKL. V gave up 8 bases and J gave up 0 bases; unmatched junction bases: 6. The CDR3 region is CASRLAISSYNEQFF. The DNA for the CDR3 is TGCGCCAGCCGACTAGCGATCAGCTCCTACAATGAGCAGTTCTTC.

The chain couples TRBV19 to TRBJ1-4, with D hard to call. The length of the CDR3 is 15 residues. V lost 0 bases, J lost 5 bases, and 10 bases lay in between. Looked up from germline, CDR1 is LNHDA and CDR2 is SQIVND (reference sequence). CDR3 sequence (DNA): TGTGCCAGTAGTATAGATACGAGCTCCAATGAAAAACTGTTTTTT. As protein: CASSIDTSSNEKLFF.

The rearrangement links TRBV11-2 to TRBJ2-7; 10 bases line up with TRBD1. In germline, CDR1 is SGHAT, CDR2 FQNNGV. Trimming took 5 bases from V and 3 from J; bases not matched to a gene: 1. The CDR3 covers 13 residues. CDR3 in DNA: TGTGCCAGCAGCCGGGACAGGGGCTACGAGCAGTACTTC. Its translation: CASSRDRGYEQYF. Full variable domain (remainder filled in from reference TRBV11-2 and TRBJ2-7): EAGVAQSPRYKIIEKRQSVAFWCNPISGHATLYWYQQILGQGPKLLIQFQNNGVVDDSQLPKDRFSAERLKGVDSTLKIQPAKLEDSAVYLCASSRDRGYEQYFGPGTRLTVT.

The chain joins TRBV19 to TRBJ1-5; 8 positions agree with TRBD1. Looked up from germline, CDR1 is LNHDA and CDR2 is SQIVND (reference sequence). The CDR3 runs to 13 residues. The V segment lost 5 bases and the J segment 7 bases; nucleotides outside the gene matches: 4. The CDR3 is CASSGTGAQPQHF. For the CDR3, the DNA is TGTGCCAGTAGTGGGACAGGAGCGCAGCCCCAGCATTTT.

The chain joins TRBV6-6 to TRBJ2-5; no reliable D call. The CDR3 length is 14 residues. Germline V CDR1 and CDR2: MNHNY, SVGAGI (reference sequence). The germline V and J ends were trimmed by 1 base and 2 bases, with 8 bases remaining between them. The CDR3 is CASSYLRSQETQYF. The CDR3 nucleotides read TGTGCCAGCAGTTACTTACGGTCTCAAGAGACCCAGTACTTC.

The chain recombines TRBV19 with TRBJ1-5; no reliable D call. The CDR3 runs to 14 residues. Trimming took 9 bases from V and 1 from J, leaving 13 bases between them. Germline V gene data show CDR1 as LNHDA and CDR2 as SQIVND (reference sequence). CDR3 DNA sequence: TGTGCCAGCCACATGGAGAGGAGCAATCAGCCCCAGCATTTT. Encoded protein: CASHMERSNQPQHF.

The chain is built from TRBV19 and TRBJ2-7; tentatively, D is TRBD2 (6 bases). This CDR3 region has 15 residues. Deletions cut 3 bases from V and 2 bases from J, with 14 bases between. CDR1 is LNHDA, CDR2 SQIVND, per germline (reference sequence). The CDR3 region has the DNA TGTGCCAGTAGTATTGCGGTGGGGGGACCCTACGAGCAGTACTTC. It codes for CASSIAVGGPYEQYF.

This clone occurred once. The chain is built from TRBV2 and TRBJ2-1; D unclear. Germline-derived CDR1 and CDR2 are SNHLY and FYNNEI. The CDR3 is 13 residues long. The V end was cut by 2 bases, the J end by 8 bases, with 10 bases between. CDR3 loop: CASSESGLHEQFF. The CDR3 DNA is TGTGCCAGCAGTGAATCCGGGTTGCATGAGCAGTTCTTC.

The chain carries TRBV6-4 and TRBJ2-1, with 13 bases that match TRBD2. CDR3 length: 15 amino acids. CDR1 is MRHNA, CDR2 SNTAGT, per germline. J was trimmed by 5 bases and V by 5 bases; bases with no gene match: 3. This chain's CDR3 is CASSPGLAGNNEQFF. CDR3 bases: TGTGCCAGCAGTCCGGGACTAGCGGGAAACAATGAGCAGTTCTTC.

This sequence joins TRBV5-4 and TRBJ2-2, with 10 bases matching TRBD1. CDR1 SGHNT and CDR2 YYREEE come from the germline V gene (reference sequence). The CDR3 extends over 18 amino acids. V lost 4 bases and J lost 4; bases outside the gene matches: 13. CDR3 loop: CASSVGRDRGEFTGELFF. The DNA for the CDR3 is TGTGCCAGCAGCGTCGGCCGGGACAGGGGAGAGTTCACCGGGGAGCTGTTTTTT.

The chain combines TRBV7-3 with TRBJ2-5; 12 bases are shared with TRBD2. The germline V gene encodes CDR1 SGHTA and CDR2 FQGTGA. CDR3 size: 17 residues. V was clipped by 5 bases and J by 5 bases; unmatched bases: 12. The CDR3, as DNA: TGTGCCAGCAGCCGTTCCGCGGGACTAGCGGGCAGGGAGACCCAGTACTTC. This codes for CASSRSAGLAGRETQYF.

This rearrangement joins TRBV7-9 to TRBJ1-2; 9 nucleotides match TRBD1. This CDR3 region has 14 residues. The trim removed 5 bases at V and 2 bases at J, leaving 3 bases unmatched. Germline values: CDR1 SEHNR, CDR2 FQNEAQ (reference sequence). The CDR3 loop is CASSRTGENYGYTF. CDR3 sequence (DNA): TGTGCCAGCAGCCGGACAGGGGAAAACTATGGCTACACCTTC.

This clone was observed a handful of times. V gene TRBV7-9 combines with J gene TRBJ2-2, with unresolved D. Germline-derived CDR1 and CDR2 are SEHNR and FQNEAQ (reference sequence). With 8 bases removed from V and 1 base from J, the gap between germline ends came to 8 bases. This CDR3 spans 13 amino acids. CDR3 residues: CASRLENTGELFF. As DNA, the CDR3 is TGTGCCAGCCGACTGGAGAACACCGGGGAGCTGTTTTTT.

This clone was seen only once. The gene calls are TRBV29-1 and TRBJ1-1, with 9 nucleotides matching TRBD1. Germline CDR1 and CDR2: SQVTM and ANQGSEA. The CDR3 runs to 14 residues. V lost 3 bases, J lost 4 bases, and 6 bases stayed unmatched. The CDR3 DNA reads TGCAGCGTTGAGGGGGGACAGGGAACCACTGAAGCTTTCTTT. Protein sequence: CSVEGGQGTTEAFF.

The chain uses TRBV11-1 and TRBJ2-7; 9 bases are shared with TRBD2. The CDR3 sequence is 16 residues long. The germline V gene has CDR1 SGHAT and CDR2 FQDESV (reference sequence). J gave up 4 bases and V 8 bases, and 15 bases lay outside the gene matches. CDR3 nucleotide sequence: TGTGCCAGCGGGACTAGCCGGACCGCAGTTCTGTACGAGCAGTACTTC. It translates to CASGTSRTAVLYEQYF.

The V gene is TRBV7-9, the J gene TRBJ2-4; 12 positions match TRBD2. From germline, CDR1 is SEHNR and CDR2 FQNEAQ (reference sequence). J was trimmed by 1 base and V by 4 bases; bases with no gene match: 5. This CDR3 spans 17 amino acids. DNA of the CDR3: TGTGCCAGCAGCTATAGGACTAGCGGGGAGGCCAAAAACATTCAGTACTTC. Its protein is CASSYRTSGEAKNIQYF.

As to this clone: The junction departs from the called germline gene at one end, perhaps through a read error. The same CDR3 can be traced to other DNA sequences in this sample. The J gene is TRBJ2-7, the V gene TRBV13; 8 bases align to TRBD2. Germline V gives CDR1 PRHDT, CDR2 FYEKMQ (reference sequence). The CDR3 length is 14 residues. Here the CDR3 reads CASSLGLSGGEQYF. The DNA for the CDR3 is TGCGCCAGCAGCTTAGGCCTAAGCGGGGGCGAGCAGTACTTC.

This clone was seen more than once but under ten times. This chain links TRBV29-1 with TRBJ1-4, with D perhaps TRBD1 (5 bases). CDR3 size: 12 residues. CDR1 is SQVTM, CDR2 ANQGSEA, per germline. Trimming left V 4 bases short and J 8 bases short, with 11 bases between. The CDR3: CSVGQGGEKLFF. The CDR3 DNA sequence: TGCAGCGTTGGGCAGGGTGGCGAAAAACTGTTTTTT.

The chain joins TRBV7-2 to TRBJ1-5; no firm D call. The CDR3 totals 13 residues. Trimming removed 1 base from V and 5 bases from J, with 6 bases in between. CDR1 is SGHTA and CDR2 is FQGNSA in the germline V gene. The DNA of the CDR3 is TGTGCCAGCAGCTTAGGTCCGGATCAGCCCCAGCATTTT. This sequence encodes CASSLGPDQPQHF.

The chain couples TRBV4-1 to TRBJ2-1; 7 bases align to TRBD1. Germline values: CDR1 MGHRA, CDR2 YSYEKL. The CDR3 consists of 15 residues. The ends lost 3 bases at V and 4 bases at J; junction bases unmatched: 6. CDR3 in amino acids: CASSHDRAEYNEQFF. CDR3 nucleotides: TGCGCCAGCAGCCACGACAGGGCAGAATACAATGAGCAGTTCTTC.

V gene TRBV15 combines with J gene TRBJ2-3, with D unclear. Germline V gene data show CDR1 as LNHNV and CDR2 as YYDKDF (reference sequence). This CDR3 is built from 16 residues. Trimming pared 2 bases from V and 0 bases from J, leaving 12 bases between. CDR3 residues: CATSRPYSWSTDTQYF. In DNA, the CDR3 is TGTGCCACCAGCAGACCGTACAGTTGGAGCACAGATACGCAGTATTTT. The full variable domain, rest sourced from reference TRBV15 and TRBJ2-3, is DAMVIQNPRYQVTQFGKPVTLSCSQTLNHNVMYWYQQKSSQAPKLLFHYYDKDFNNEADTPDNFQSRRPNTSFCFLDIRSPGLGDTAMYLCATSRPYSWSTDTQYFGPGTRLTVL.

V gene TRBV7-3 combines with J gene TRBJ2-3; TRBD2 matches 10 bases. Germline V gene data show CDR1 as SGHTA and CDR2 as FQGTGA. The CDR3 contains 16 residues. Trimming took 5 bases from V and 3 from J; bases not matched to a gene: 8. The CDR3 is CASSAVAGGGTDTQYF. CDR3 sequence (DNA): TGTGCCAGCAGCGCCGTAGCGGGAGGAGGTACAGATACGCAGTATTTT. The variable domain in full, with the rest retrieved from reference TRBV7-3 and TRBJ2-3, is GAGVSQTPSNKVTEKGKYVELRCDPISGHTALYWYRQSLGQGPEFLIYFQGTGAADDSGLPNDRFFAVRPEGSVSTLKIQRTERGDSAVYLCASSAVAGGGTDTQYFGPGTRLTVL.

V gene TRBV30 combines with J gene TRBJ2-7; 10 nucleotides line up with TRBD1. J gave up 3 bases and V 1 base, and 3 bases lay outside the gene matches. Germline-derived CDR1 and CDR2 are GTSNPN and SVGIG (reference sequence). The CDR3 loop spans 14 amino acids. In DNA form, the CDR3 reads TGTGCCTGGAGTGAGACAGGGGGCTTCTACGAGCAGTACTTC. Residues: CAWSETGGFYEQYF.

The chain carries TRBV5-1 and TRBJ2-5; no clear D gene. This CDR3 spans 14 amino acids. Germline V CDR1 and CDR2: SGHRS, YFSETQ. V lost 4 bases, J lost 1 base, and 11 bases lay in between. The CDR3 DNA reads as TGCGCCAGCAGCCCCACGACAAGCCAAGAGACCCAGTACTTC. This translates into CASSPTTSQETQYF.

The genes are TRBV7-2 and TRBJ2-1; 7 nucleotides match TRBD2. Germline V gene data show CDR1 as SGHTA and CDR2 as FQGNSA. The CDR3 is made up of 15 amino acids. The junction had 6 bases not matched to a gene; V was cut back by 3 bases and J by 4 bases. CDR3 nucleotides: TGTGCCAGCAGCTTCGCCAGCGGGACGTACAATGAGCAGTTCTTC. Amino acids: CASSFASGTYNEQFF.

J is TRBJ2-7 and V is TRBV6-1, with 7 nucleotides matching TRBD1. CDR1 and CDR2 (germline): MNHNS, SASEGT. The junction had 3 bases not matched to a gene; V was cut back by 2 bases and J by 2 bases. This CDR3 is 14 amino acids long. The DNA of the CDR3 is TGTGCCAGCAGTGAAACAGGGGCTACCTACGAGCAGTACTTC. It specifies CASSETGATYEQYF.

This clone came up a few times. This chain joins TRBV19 and TRBJ2-7; the match to TRBD1 covers 9 bases. This CDR3 contains 15 residues. Germline-derived CDR1 and CDR2 are LNHDA and SQIVND (reference sequence). V lost 5 bases to trimming and J lost 0 bases; unmatched junction nucleotides: 5. The chain's CDR3 is CASSVTGGSSYEQYF. In DNA, the CDR3 is TGTGCCAGTAGTGTGACAGGGGGGAGCTCCTACGAGCAGTACTTC.

This clone has only one observation. Compared with germline, one end of the junction differs, possibly owing to a read error. The chain has TRBV6-1 and TRBJ2-3; weak D call: TRBD2 (7 bases). Germline lookup yields CDR1 MNHNS and CDR2 SASEGT. The CDR3 spans 18 residues. The CDR3 region is CASSEGGILGGPGDTQYF. Here the CDR3 DNA reads TGTGCCAGTAGTGAAGGGGGGATTTTGGGGGGGCCGGGGGATACGCAGTATTTT.

The V and J genes are TRBV9 and TRBJ2-5, with D tentatively TRBD2 (7 bases). The CDR3 is 16 residues long. CDR1 SGDLS and CDR2 YYNGEE come from the germline V gene. V shed 4 bases and J shed 4 bases, with 20 bases lying between them. The CDR3 here is CASSLEGQGRGETQYF. The CDR3 bases are TGTGCCAGCAGCCTGGAGGGGCAGGGGAGGGGAGAGACCCAGTACTTC.

The chain is built from TRBV2 and TRBJ1-4, with D possibly being TRBD1 (5 bases). The germline V gene has CDR1 SNHLY and CDR2 FYNNEI. Between the trimmed V and J ends, which lost 4 bases and 4 bases, there was a span of 10 bases. This CDR3 has 14 residues. CDR3: CASSAGLSNEKLFF. CDR3 nucleotide sequence: TGTGCCAGCAGTGCAGGGTTAAGTAATGAAAAACTGTTTTTT.